The 16 T cell receptor beta chains below were found in one sample sequenced in a study of T cell repertoires in cytomegalovirus infection. TCRdb ran MiXCR on the reads and lists one entry per CDR3 protein. Of over 250,000 distinct CDR3 sequences listed, roughly 25% are singletons. Input material: PBMCs. The receptor source for this set is a human donor in good health (CMV status not recorded). Some clones in this sample may be carry-over from other donors' samples.

V and J are TRBV7-2 and TRBJ2-5; D is unresolved. Looked up from germline, CDR1 is SGHTA and CDR2 is FQGNSA. This CDR3 is built from 15 residues. The V and J ends lost 1 base and 0 bases respectively, with 9 bases between them. Here the CDR3 reads CASSLGARHQETQYF. Written as DNA, the CDR3 is TGTGCCAGCAGCTTAGGGGCGCGACACCAAGAGACCCAGTACTTC.

The chain uses TRBV29-1 and TRBJ1-1, with D possibly matching TRBD1 (5 bases). V was trimmed by 4 bases and J by 4 bases, leaving 13 bases between them. The CDR3 covers 13 residues. CDR1 SQVTM and CDR2 ANQGSEA come from the germline V gene. In DNA form, the CDR3 reads TGCAGCGTTGGGGTCAGGGTGAGCACTGAAGCTTTCTTT. Residues: CSVGVRVSTEAFF. The complete variable domain, with remaining parts taken from reference TRBV29-1 and TRBJ1-1, reads SAVISQKPSRDICQRGTSLTIQCQVDSQVTMMFWYRQQPGQSLTLIATANQGSEATYESGFVIDKFPISRPNLTFSTLTVSNMSPEDSSIYLCSVGVRVSTEAFFGQGTRLTVV.

This clonotype has just a few counts. The chain uses TRBV20-1 and TRBJ2-3, with 15 bases fitting TRBD2. CDR1 DFQATT and CDR2 SNEGSKA come from the germline V gene (reference sequence). V shed 3 bases and J 4 bases; nucleotides not matched to a gene: 5. This CDR3 spans 16 amino acids. CDR3 protein: CSARPGTSGGSDTQYF. The CDR3 nucleotides are TGCAGTGCTAGGCCCGGGACTAGCGGGGGGTCAGATACGCAGTATTTT.

By proportion, this clonotype is large (0.1 to 1%). The chain joins TRBV7-2 to TRBJ1-1; D not certain. This CDR3 comprises 12 residues. The V gene lost 1 base and the J gene lost 4 bases, with 4 bases spanning the gap. Germline V gene data show CDR1 as SGHTA and CDR2 as FQGNSA. The CDR3 DNA reads TGTGCCAGCAGCTTAGATACCACTGAAGCTTTCTTT. Protein: CASSLDTTEAFF.

Details on this clonotype: A read error is possible here, since a much larger clone lies one base away. The chain joins TRBV7-2 to TRBJ2-1; TRBD2 matches 8 bases. Germline V CDR1 and CDR2: SGHTA, FQGNSA. The CDR3 has 14 residues. This CDR3 is CDSSLLLADNEQFF. The DNA for the CDR3 is TGTGACAGCAGCTTATTACTAGCGGACAATGAGCAGTTCTTC.

The sample holds many counts of this clonotype. The chain employs TRBV7-2 and TRBJ1-2; D is perhaps TRBD1 (6 bases). Germline V gene sequence: CDR1 SGHTA, CDR2 FQGNSA. This CDR3 contains 16 residues. V dropped 7 bases and J dropped 4 bases, with 22 bases sitting between them. The CDR3 sequence is CASTYNLGGAGYGYTF. The CDR3 coding sequence is TGTGCCAGCACCTACAATCTCGGGGGCGCGGGCTATGGCTACACCTTC.

Many counts were recorded for this clonotype. The gene calls are TRBV7-2 and TRBJ2-1; unclear D gene. This CDR3 has 13 residues. Germline values: CDR1 SGHTA, CDR2 FQGNSA. V was trimmed by 3 bases and J by 2 bases, leaving 5 bases between them. The CDR3 sequence: CASSLPTYNEQFF. In nucleotides, the CDR3 is TGTGCCAGCAGCTTGCCGACCTACAATGAGCAGTTCTTC.

This clonotype was seen a few times. The J gene is TRBJ1-1, the V gene TRBV2; no firm D call. Germline V gene sequence: CDR1 SNHLY, CDR2 FYNNEI. Trimming removed 7 bases from V and 1 base from J, with 10 bases in between. CDR3 size: 13 residues. CDR3 loop: CASNERWNTEAFF. DNA for the CDR3: TGTGCCAGCAACGAACGATGGAACACTGAAGCTTTCTTT.

The rearrangement links TRBV6-1 to TRBJ2-7; tentatively, D is TRBD1 (6 bases). The germline V and J ends were trimmed by 8 bases and 2 bases, with 16 bases remaining between them. Germline V gives CDR1 MNHNS, CDR2 SASEGT. The CDR3 runs 14 residues. In DNA form, the CDR3 reads TGTGCCAGCGGAACACGGACAGTAACCTACGAGCAGTACTTC. Translated, it gives CASGTRTVTYEQYF.

The chain uses TRBV14 and TRBJ2-5, with a possible D match to TRBD2 (6 bases). This CDR3 region has 15 residues. Germline CDR1 SGHDN, CDR2 FVKESK. With 0 bases removed from V and 5 bases from J, the gap between germline ends came to 13 bases. The CDR3: CASSQDRGSFETQYF. The CDR3 DNA sequence: TGTGCCAGCAGCCAAGATCGGGGGAGTTTCGAGACCCAGTACTTC.

This clonotype occurred many times. The chain uses TRBV7-8 and TRBJ2-3, with D possibly being TRBD1 (5 bases). This CDR3 has 13 residues. CDR1 SGHVS and CDR2 FQNEAQ come from the germline V gene. Trimming removed 1 base at V and 7 bases at J, with 9 bases between. CDR3 coding DNA: TGTGCCAGCAGCTTAGGGGGCGTATATACGCAGTATTTT. This codes for CASSLGGVYTQYF.

This clonotype appeared many times. The chain couples TRBV7-2 to TRBJ1-1; TRBD1 might be the D (5 bases). V was clipped by 5 bases and J by 1 base, with 11 bases between them. The CDR3 is made up of 14 amino acids. CDR1 and CDR2 (germline): SGHTA, FQGNSA. This CDR3 reads CASSPGMRNTEAFF. CDR3 DNA sequence: TGTGCCAGCAGCCCAGGGATGAGGAACACTGAAGCTTTCTTT.

This clonotype was counted at least ten times. The chain couples TRBV7-2 to TRBJ2-2, with 7 bases lining up with TRBD1. With 3 bases clipped from V and 5 bases from J, the junction kept 3 bases outside the gene matches. CDR1 SGHTA and CDR2 FQGNSA come from the germline V gene. The CDR3 spans 14 residues. This chain's CDR3 is CASSFNRGTGELFF. CDR3 DNA: TGTGCCAGCAGCTTCAACAGGGGTACCGGGGAGCTGTTTTTT. Combining the CDR3 with reference TRBV7-2 and TRBJ2-2 gives the whole variable domain GAGVSQSPSNKVTEKGKDVELRCDPISGHTALYWYRQSLGQGLEFLIYFQGNSAPDKSGLPSDRFSAERTGGSVSTLTIQRTQQEDSAVYLCASSFNRGTGELFFGEGSRLTVL.

The rearrangement links TRBV18 to TRBJ1-1; D not certain. Germline V gene sequence: CDR1 KGHSH, CDR2 LQKENI. The CDR3 spans 16 residues. Trimming took 0 bases from V and 7 from J, leaving 18 bases between them. The CDR3 bases are TGTGCCAGCTCACCACCGGTCAAGGGAGAGACCCTTGAAGCTTTCTTT. Its translation is CASSPPVKGETLEAFF.

This clonotype was seen ten or more times. V gene TRBV6-2 or TRBV6-3 combines with J gene TRBJ2-1, with 7 nucleotides matching TRBD1. This CDR3 is built from 13 residues. V gave up 5 bases and J gave up 2 bases; unmatched junction bases: 0. Germline V gene sequence: CDR1 MNHEY, CDR2 SVGEGT. The CDR3 spells CASSGTAYNEQFF. For the CDR3, the DNA is TGTGCCAGCAGTGGGACAGCCTACAATGAGCAGTTCTTC.

The V call is TRBV15, the J call TRBJ2-7; D not resolved. The germline V gene encodes CDR1 LNHNV and CDR2 YYDKDF (reference sequence). The CDR3 consists of 14 residues. Trimming took 1 base from V and 2 from J, leaving 9 bases between them. The CDR3 coding sequence is TGTGCCACCAGCAGAGTTGGCAAAGCCTACGAGCAGTACTTC. Encoded protein: CATSRVGKAYEQYF. Combining the CDR3 with reference TRBV15 and TRBJ2-7 gives the whole variable domain DAMVIQNPRYQVTQFGKPVTLSCSQTLNHNVMYWYQQKSSQAPKLLFHYYDKDFNNEADTPDNFQSRRPNTSFCFLDIRSPGLGDTAMYLCATSRVGKAYEQYFGPGTRLTVT.